Each of the 32 T cell receptor beta chains below was sequenced from the same sample in a study of T-cell memory formation after mild COVID-19. Using its own MiXCR run on the 5' RACE reads, TCRdb lists one record per CDR3 protein. The data contain approximately 430,000 distinct CDR3 sequences, less than 25% of them seen just once; the ten biggest clones take up less than 15%. The sample comprised PBMCs or a T cell subset sorted from them (not recorded which). The receptors here all came from an adult woman who had mild COVID-19 (a few samples of this study predate the infection). Cell type and time point are not known.

The rearrangement joins TRBV20-1 to TRBJ1-1; D may be TRBD1 (5 bases). CDR3 length: 13 residues. Looked up from germline, CDR1 is DFQATT and CDR2 is SNEGSKA (reference sequence). This CDR3 is CRAEWGMNTEAFF. For the CDR3, the DNA is TGCAGGGCAGAATGGGGGATGAACACTGAAGCTTTCTTT.

There are many counts of this clonotype. The chain carries TRBV18 and TRBJ2-4; possibly TRBD2 for D (7 bases). With 3 bases removed from V and 0 bases from J, the gap between germline ends came to 12 bases. CDR3 size: 16 residues. Germline V gene sequence: CDR1 KGHSH, CDR2 LQKENI. CDR3 DNA sequence: TGTGCCAGCTCACCGGAGCGGGGACAAGCCAAAAACATTCAGTACTTC. Translation gives CASSPERGQAKNIQYF.

Concerning this clonotype itself: No conserved phenylalanine or tryptophan is present at the end of the CDR3, so a read error is the likely explanation. The V and J genes are TRBV11-2 and TRBJ2-1; TRBD2 matches at 7 bases. Germline CDR1 reads SGHAT; CDR2 reads FQNNGV. Trimming at V came to 6 bases and at J to 2 bases, leaving 13 bases not matched to a gene. CDR3 length equals 17 residues. The CDR3 reads CASRSPLGGSTYNEQFV. As DNA, the CDR3 is TGTGCCAGCAGATCGCCTTTGGGAGGGAGCACCTACAATGAGCAGTTCGTC.

This clonotype was counted a few times. The chain couples TRBV5-1 to TRBJ2-2; 7 bases map to TRBD2. There are 15 residues in the CDR3. V gave up 4 bases and J gave up 0 bases; unmatched junction bases: 3. The V gene's germline CDR1 is SGHRS and CDR2 YFSETQ. The CDR3 is CASSHLAANTGELFF. The DNA of the CDR3 is TGCGCCAGCAGCCACCTAGCGGCGAACACCGGGGAGCTGTTTTTT.

The chain recombines TRBV5-8 with TRBJ2-7; D is perhaps TRBD1 or TRBD2 (5 bases each). Trimming removed 2 bases from V and 2 bases from J, with 17 bases in between. In germline, CDR1 is SGHTS, CDR2 YDEGEE. This CDR3 has 16 amino acids. The CDR3 protein is CASSFVLSWGTYEQYF. The CDR3 coding sequence is TGTGCCAGCAGCTTCGTACTCTCCTGGGGGACCTACGAGCAGTACTTC.

This clonotype came up many times. The chain carries TRBV6-6 and TRBJ1-4; 8 bases align to TRBD1. Per germline, CDR1 MNHNY and CDR2 SVGAGI (reference sequence). The CDR3 runs to 14 residues. V lost 7 bases to trimming and J lost 5 bases; unmatched junction nucleotides: 6. In DNA, the CDR3 is TGTGCCAGCACCCCAGGGGGCCGAAATGAAAAACTGTTTTTT. Its protein is CASTPGGRNEKLFF.

The chain joins TRBV4-1 to TRBJ2-5; no clear D gene. This CDR3 comprises 16 residues. Germline V CDR1 and CDR2: MGHRA, YSYEKL. The V end was cut by 0 bases, the J end by 1 base, with 12 bases between. CDR3 sequence: CASSQDSRRSQETQYF. The CDR3 bases are TGCGCCAGCAGCCAAGATTCCAGGAGAAGCCAAGAGACCCAGTACTTC.

This clonotype was counted a few times. This chain connects TRBV7-3 to TRBJ2-2; no clear D gene. The CDR3 totals 12 residues. V shed 1 base and J shed 9 bases, with 6 bases lying between them. The germline CDR1 and CDR2 sequences are SGHTA and FQGTGA. In DNA, the CDR3 is TGTGCCAGCAGCTTAATAGGTTGGGAGCTGTTTTTT. It translates to CASSLIGWELFF.

In this sample, this clonotype turned up a few times. The rearrangement uses TRBV5-1 and TRBJ2-7, with 10 nucleotides matching TRBD1. The V gene end was trimmed by 3 bases and the J gene end by 4 bases; junction bases not matched to a gene: 4. This CDR3 contains 14 residues. Germline values: CDR1 SGHRS, CDR2 YFSETQ. CDR3 nucleotides: TGCGCCAGCAGCTCAAGACAGGGGGCATACGAGCAGTACTTC. It specifies CASSSRQGAYEQYF.

V usage is TRBV29-1 and J usage is TRBJ2-7; 7 positions agree with TRBD1. The V gene's germline CDR1 is SQVTM and CDR2 ANQGSEA. CDR3 length: 14 amino acids. V trimming: 3 bases; J trimming: 4 bases; junction bases outside the gene matches: 9. CDR3 bases: TGCAGCGTTGAGACCGGGACAGAGGGTTACGAGCAGTACTTC. Translated: CSVETGTEGYEQYF.

The chain combines TRBV27 with TRBJ1-1, with D maybe TRBD1 (5 bases). This CDR3 spans 13 amino acids. The V end lost 9 bases, the J end lost 4 bases, and 15 bases lay between the germline ends. Looked up from germline, CDR1 is MNHEY and CDR2 is SMNVEV (reference sequence). CDR3 loop: CASRLLGVTEAFF. Written as DNA, the CDR3 is TGTGCCAGTAGACTCTTGGGGGTCACTGAAGCTTTCTTT.

This chain uses TRBV20-1 with TRBJ2-2; 9 nucleotides line up with TRBD2. Losses at the gene ends were 1 base for V and 4 bases for J; bases not matched to a gene: 19. Germline CDR1 reads DFQATT; CDR2 reads SNEGSKA (reference sequence). The CDR3 runs to 20 residues. Here the CDR3 reads CSARVGSASGNGRVTGELFF. For the CDR3, the DNA is TGCAGTGCTAGAGTGGGTTCAGCTAGCGGGAACGGCCGAGTCACCGGGGAGCTGTTTTTT.

J is TRBJ2-7 and V is TRBV7-2; TRBD1 might be the D (5 bases). Trimming cost V 1 base and J 7 bases, with 8 bases left between them. The CDR3 length is 12 residues. Germline CDR1 reads SGHTA; CDR2 reads FQGNSA. The CDR3 reads CASSLDRTEQYF. DNA of the CDR3: TGTGCCAGCAGCTTAGATCGGACAGAGCAGTACTTC.

This clonotype was recorded at least ten times. Here the CDR3 DNA reads TGTGCCAGCAGCCACGGGACTAGCGAACCAGATACGCAGTATTTT. Encoded protein: CASSHGTSEPDTQYF. The chain recombines TRBV7-9 with TRBJ2-3, with 10 bases identical to TRBD2. The CDR3 runs to 15 residues. V lost 5 bases, J lost 4 bases, and 6 bases stayed unmatched. Germline V gives CDR1 SEHNR, CDR2 FQNEAQ (reference sequence).

The V gene is TRBV29-1, the J gene TRBJ2-1, with 7 bases lining up with TRBD2. This CDR3 spans 13 amino acids. In germline, CDR1 is SQVTM, CDR2 ANQGSEA. The V and J ends lost 7 bases and 1 base, in that order; junction bases with no gene match: 4. This chain's CDR3 is CSGEGRSYNEQFF. The CDR3 nucleotides read TGCAGCGGGGAGGGGAGATCCTACAATGAGCAGTTCTTC.

This clonotype was observed a few times. The chain combines TRBV6-2 or TRBV6-3 with TRBJ2-4; D gene unclear. The germline V gene encodes CDR1 MNHEY and CDR2 SVGEGT. The length of the CDR3 is 16 residues. Trimming shortened V by 6 bases and J by 1 base, and 16 bases separated the two germline ends. CDR3 residues: CASSLESIGAKNIQYF. The CDR3 DNA is TGTGCCAGCAGCCTCGAGTCCATTGGGGCCAAAAACATTCAGTACTTC.

This clonotype was detected only a few times. The rearrangement joins TRBV14 to TRBJ2-7; no firm D call. V was trimmed by 4 bases and J by 6 bases, leaving 13 bases between them. CDR1 and CDR2 (germline): SGHDN, FVKESK. The CDR3 has 13 amino acids. The CDR3 loop reads CASSLTPIPEQYF. In DNA form, the CDR3 reads TGTGCCAGCAGCCTTACCCCTATCCCCGAGCAGTACTTC.

V and J are TRBV20-1 and TRBJ1-6; unclear D gene. Trimming left V 6 bases short and J 9 bases short, with 12 bases between. Germline V gene sequence: CDR1 DFQATT, CDR2 SNEGSKA (reference sequence). The CDR3 consists of 12 residues. CDR3 loop: CSAALGSSPLHF. The CDR3 DNA is TGCAGTGCGGCACTGGGGTCTTCACCCCTCCACTTT.

The rearrangement joins TRBV24-1 to TRBJ2-7; perhaps D is TRBD1 or TRBD2 (5 bases each). CDR3 length equals 13 residues. Germline V CDR1 and CDR2: KGHDR, SFDVKD. V lost 4 bases to trimming and J lost 2 bases, with 8 bases between them. In DNA form, the CDR3 reads TGTGCCACCAGTGAGGGGACGACCTACGAGCAGTACTTC. Its translation is CATSEGTTYEQYF.

This clonotype showed up just once. This chain uses TRBV12-3 or TRBV12-4 with TRBJ1-2; D is unclear. V gave up 2 bases and J gave up 2 bases, with 6 bases separating them. This CDR3 contains 13 residues. This CDR3 is CASSLIPNYGYTF. DNA for the CDR3: TGTGCCAGCAGTTTAATCCCCAACTATGGCTACACCTTC.

This chain joins TRBV12-3 or TRBV12-4 and TRBJ2-7, with 8 nucleotides matching TRBD1. V trimming: 6 bases; J trimming: 3 bases; junction bases outside the gene matches: 10. The CDR3 has 15 residues. CDR3 DNA sequence: TGTGCCAGCAGCTACGGGACAGGACTTTTCTACGAGCAGTACTTC. It is translated as CASSYGTGLFYEQYF.

The chain carries TRBV4-3 and TRBJ2-3; TRBD1 aligns across 11 bases. The germline CDR1 and CDR2 sequences are LGHNA and YSLEER. CDR3 length: 15 amino acids. The J segment lost 4 bases and the V segment lost 4 bases, leaving 4 bases of the junction unmatched. The CDR3 here is CASSRRTGGADTQYF. CDR3 in DNA: TGCGCCAGCAGCCGCCGGACAGGGGGCGCAGATACGCAGTATTTT.

This clonotype was found a few times. The chain combines TRBV24-1 with TRBJ2-1, with a tentative D call TRBD2 (5 bases). The CDR3 contains 16 residues. Germline-derived CDR1 and CDR2 are KGHDR and SFDVKD. Trimming took off 4 bases at V and 7 bases at J, with 19 bases between the two ends. CDR3: CATSDPVPTGSNEQFF. As DNA, the CDR3 is TGTGCCACCAGTGACCCCGTTCCCACGGGGAGTAATGAGCAGTTCTTC.

The chain employs TRBV7-9 and TRBJ2-1; TRBD1 agrees at 7 bases. Germline assignment: CDR1 SEHNR and CDR2 FQNEAQ (reference sequence). V lost 5 bases, J lost 10 bases, and 11 bases stayed unmatched. The CDR3 is made up of 14 amino acids. The CDR3 DNA reads as TGTGCCAGCAGCCTCGGACAGGAGGAAGGGGAGCAGTTCTTC. This codes for CASSLGQEEGEQFF.

V is TRBV24-1 and J is TRBJ2-3; D not resolved. The ends were cut back, 4 bases at V and 0 bases at J, with 7 bases in the middle. The CDR3 loop spans 14 amino acids. Germline lookup yields CDR1 KGHDR and CDR2 SFDVKD. The CDR3 nucleotides read TGTGCCACCAGTGAGGAGCGTAGCACAGATACGCAGTATTTT. It specifies CATSEERSTDTQYF.

This chain connects TRBV5-5 to TRBJ1-1; D is uncertain. Germline V gives CDR1 SGHKS, CDR2 YYEKEE (reference sequence). There are 11 residues in the CDR3. V lost 6 bases and J 1 base, leaving 4 bases between the germline ends. CDR3 coding DNA: TGTGCCAGCACCAAGAACACTGAAGCTTTCTTT. It translates to CASTKNTEAFF.

This clonotype was observed at least ten times. J is TRBJ2-1 and V is TRBV7-2, with D perhaps TRBD1 or TRBD2 (5 bases each). CDR3 size: 15 residues. Trimming pared 5 bases from V and 2 bases from J, leaving 13 bases between. CDR1 SGHTA and CDR2 FQGNSA come from the germline V gene. CDR3 bases: TGTGCCAGCAGCCCCGGGGCTAGCCCCTACAATGAGCAGTTCTTC. Translated, it gives CASSPGASPYNEQFF. The full variable domain, its missing parts supplied by reference TRBV7-2 and TRBJ2-1, is GAGVSQSPSNKVTEKGKDVELRCDPISGHTALYWYRQSLGQGLEFLIYFQGNSAPDKSGLPSDRFSAERTGGSVSTLTIQRTQQEDSAVYLCASSPGASPYNEQFFGPGTRLTVL.

The genes are TRBV24-1 and TRBJ1-1; D not certain. The germline V gene has CDR1 KGHDR and CDR2 SFDVKD. The ends were cut back, 3 bases at V and 8 bases at J, with 12 bases in the middle. This CDR3 spans 13 amino acids. The CDR3 region is CATSDVPGDEAFF. CDR3 nucleotide sequence: TGTGCCACCAGTGATGTACCGGGAGACGAAGCTTTCTTT.

This clonotype was counted between two and nine times. CDR3 residues: CASSFVTSGTNEQFF. As DNA, the CDR3 is TGTGCCAGCAGCTTTGTAACTAGCGGGACAAATGAGCAGTTCTTC. This rearrangement joins TRBV7-2 to TRBJ2-1, with 10 bases lining up with TRBD2. CDR1 SGHTA and CDR2 FQGNSA come from the germline V gene. The length of the CDR3 is 15 residues. Germline trimming cut 3 bases from V and 7 bases from J; bases unmatched to any gene: 6.

J is TRBJ2-3 and V is TRBV5-1, with unresolved D. Trimming shortened V by 1 base and J by 4 bases, and 7 bases separated the two germline ends. The CDR3 loop spans 13 amino acids. Germline V gene data show CDR1 as SGHRS and CDR2 as YFSETQ. CDR3 in amino acids: CASSLTSSDTQYF. As DNA, the CDR3 is TGCGCCAGCAGCTTGACAAGCTCAGATACGCAGTATTTT.

V and J are TRBV3-1 and TRBJ2-1; 10 bases align to TRBD2. CDR3 length: 13 residues. The V gene end was trimmed by 3 bases and the J gene end by 10 bases; junction bases not matched to a gene: 3. Germline V gene data show CDR1 as LGHDT and CDR2 as YNNKEL (reference sequence). The CDR3 spells CASSQVLAGEQFF. CDR3 nucleotide sequence: TGTGCCAGCAGCCAGGTACTAGCGGGGGAGCAGTTCTTC.

The V call is TRBV5-1, the J call TRBJ2-5, with D unclear. The CDR3 consists of 12 residues. The V and J ends lost 2 bases and 5 bases respectively, with 7 bases between them. Germline values: CDR1 SGHRS, CDR2 YFSETQ. CDR3 amino acids: CASSLTLETQYF. CDR3 bases: TGCGCCAGCAGCTTAACGTTGGAGACCCAGTACTTC.